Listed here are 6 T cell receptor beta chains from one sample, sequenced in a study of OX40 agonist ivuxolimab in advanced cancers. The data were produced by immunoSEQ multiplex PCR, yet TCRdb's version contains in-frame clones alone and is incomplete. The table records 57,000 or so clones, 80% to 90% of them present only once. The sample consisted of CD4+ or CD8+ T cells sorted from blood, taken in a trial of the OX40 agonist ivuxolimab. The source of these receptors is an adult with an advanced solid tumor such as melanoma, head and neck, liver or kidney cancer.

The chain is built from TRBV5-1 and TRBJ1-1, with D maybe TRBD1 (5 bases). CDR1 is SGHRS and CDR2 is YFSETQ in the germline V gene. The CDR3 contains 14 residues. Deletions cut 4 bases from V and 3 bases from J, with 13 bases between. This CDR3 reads CASSLGTQHTEAFF. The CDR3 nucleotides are TGCGCCAGCAGCCTGGGGACGCAGCACACTGAAGCTTTCTTT.

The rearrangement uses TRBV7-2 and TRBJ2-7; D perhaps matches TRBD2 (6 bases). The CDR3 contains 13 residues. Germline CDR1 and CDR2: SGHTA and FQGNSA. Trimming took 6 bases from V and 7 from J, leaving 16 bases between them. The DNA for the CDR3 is TGTGCCAGCAGGGGCCAAATTGGAGGGGAGCAGTACTTC. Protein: CASRGQIGGEQYF.

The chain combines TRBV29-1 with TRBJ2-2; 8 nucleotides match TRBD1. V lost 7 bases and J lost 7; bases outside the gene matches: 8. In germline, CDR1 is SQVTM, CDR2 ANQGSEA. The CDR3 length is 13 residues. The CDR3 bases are TGCAGCGGCCGGGACAGGTCTAACGGGGAGCTGTTTTTT. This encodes CSGRDRSNGELFF.

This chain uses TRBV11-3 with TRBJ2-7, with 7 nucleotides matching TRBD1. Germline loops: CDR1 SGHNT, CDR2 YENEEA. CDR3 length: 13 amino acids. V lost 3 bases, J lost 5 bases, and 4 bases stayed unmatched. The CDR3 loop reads CASSLTGFHEQYF. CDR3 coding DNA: TGTGCCAGCAGCTTGACAGGGTTCCACGAGCAGTACTTC.

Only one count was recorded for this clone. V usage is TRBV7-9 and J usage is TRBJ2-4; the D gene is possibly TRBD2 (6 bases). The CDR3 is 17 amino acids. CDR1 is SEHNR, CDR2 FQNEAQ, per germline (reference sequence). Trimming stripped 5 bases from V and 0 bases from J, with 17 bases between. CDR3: CASSQRGGDLAKNIQYF. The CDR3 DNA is TGTGCCAGCAGCCAAAGGGGCGGGGACTTAGCCAAAAACATTCAGTACTTC.

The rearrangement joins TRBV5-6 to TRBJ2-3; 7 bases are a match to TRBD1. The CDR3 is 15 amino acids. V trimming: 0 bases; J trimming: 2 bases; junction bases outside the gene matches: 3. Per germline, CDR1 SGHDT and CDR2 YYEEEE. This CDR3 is CASSLGQGFTDTQYF. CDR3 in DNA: TGTGCCAGCAGCTTGGGACAGGGCTTCACAGATACGCAGTATTTT.